This T cell receptor beta chain is from a study of CD8+CD57+ T cells in acquired aplastic anemia. Across the whole study: 3.2 ug was the average amount of DNA from sorted CD4+ and CD8+ cells.

CDR1 and CDR2 (germline): SQVTM, ANQGSEA. The ends lost 6 bases at V and 5 bases at J; junction bases unmatched: 7. CDR3 size: 13 residues. Remarks on this clonotype: Antigen unknown.

An expansion of CD8+CD57+ cells by flow cytometry had been shown in patients chosen for sequencing. When blood sampling took place, the patients had received no therapy. Researchers used genomic DNA as the template to profile TCR beta VDJ and CDR3. TCRdb recomputed calls from the reads with MiXCR, one row per CDR3 protein. There are roughly 120,000 distinct CDR3 sequences in the sample; roughly 55% occur only once, and approximately 28% lies in the top ten. Overall study findings and caveats: The study identified about 30 CD8+ CDR3 sequences shared by patients and controls.

This TCR came from a human donor with aplastic anemia. Sequencing was done on a sample of sorted CD4+, CD8+, or CD8+CD57+ T cells (not recorded which) from PBMCs. J is TRBJ1-1 and V is TRBV29-1, with 9 nucleotides matching TRBD1. In DNA form, the CDR3 reads TGCAGCGTGACGACAGGGGGGCGAACTGAAGCTTTCTTT. Its translation is CSVTTGGRTEAFF. Full variable domain (rest looked up from reference TRBV29-1 and TRBJ1-1): SAVISQKPSRDICQRGTSLTIQCQVDSQVTMMFWYRQQPGQSLTLIATANQGSEATYESGFVIDKFPISRPNLTFSTLTVSNMSPEDSSIYLCSVTTGGRTEAFFGQGTRLTVV.